Listed below are T cell receptor beta chains from one sample, sequenced in a study of blood T cell repertoires in COVID-19. Profiled with immunoSEQ multiplex PCR; TCRdb holds only in-frame clones, not every one. This table holds a few hundred thousand clones, 86% found once. The sequenced material came from peripheral blood. All receptors come from a man aged 40-49 years who had recovered from COVID-19. Both conserved end residues are part of each CDR3. D genes are given only for firm matches. Not every row has a clone size; where given, it reads once, few, many or a size class.

cdr3_length	v_call	j_call	d_call	clone_size	cdr3_aa	cdr3_nt
15	TRBV3-1/TRBV3-2	TRBJ1-1	.	.	CASSPQLGVDTEAFF	TGTGCCAGCAGCCCACAATTGGGCGTGGACACTGAAGCTTTCTTT
14	TRBV4-1	TRBJ2-4	TRBD1	.	CASSHRTGINIQYF	TGCGCCAGCAGCCACAGGACAGGGATAAACATTCAGTACTTC
16	TRBV19	TRBJ2-3	TRBD2	.	CASSIPSGGATDTQYF	TGTGCCAGTAGTATACCTAGCGGGGGGGCAACAGATACGCAGTATTTT
14	TRBV4-2	TRBJ2-7	TRBD2	.	CASSQDLGGYEQYF	TGTGCCAGCAGCCAAGACCTCGGGGGGTACGAGCAGTACTTC
15	TRBV30	TRBJ1-4	.	.	CAWSNLLQVNEKLFF	TGTGCCTGGAGCAATCTTCTACAGGTTAATGAAAAACTGTTTTTT
14	TRBV7-9	TRBJ2-2	TRBD2	.	CASSFPGGPGELFF	TGTGCCAGCAGCTTCCCGGGGGGGCCCGGGGAGCTGTTTTTT
11	TRBV5-1	TRBJ2-7	.	once	CASTGTARQYF	TGCGCCAGCACGGGGACTGCTCGGCAGTACTTC
15	TRBV4-1	TRBJ2-1	TRBD2	.	CASSQTGTSGGEQFF	TGCGCCAGCAGCCAAACCGGGACTAGTGGCGGTGAGCAGTTCTTC
15	TRBV6-2/TRBV6-3	TRBJ2-5	.	.	CASSSRQTYQETQYF	TGTGCCAGCAGTTCCCGACAAACGTACCAAGAGACCCAGTACTTC
17	TRBV7-8	TRBJ1-2	.	.	CASSLTAGGVPNYGYTF	TGTGCCAGCAGCTTAACCGCGGGGGGGGTCCCTAACTATGGCTACACCTTC
12	TRBV10-3	TRBJ1-1	.	.	CAISVRGQEAFF	TGTGCCATCAGTGTCAGAGGGCAGGAAGCTTTCTTT
13	TRBV9	TRBJ2-1	TRBD1	.	CASSVGQGNEQFF	TGTGCCAGCAGCGTAGGACAGGGCAATGAGCAGTTCTTC
16	TRBV7-2	TRBJ2-2	TRBD1	.	CASSFEGQENTGELFF	TGTGCCAGCAGCTTTGAAGGACAGGAGAACACCGGGGAGCTGTTTTTT
16	TRBV5-1	TRBJ2-2	.	.	CASSILAAQNTGELFF	TGCGCCAGCAGCATCCTCGCGGCCCAGAACACCGGGGAGCTGTTTTTT
15	TRBV11-2	TRBJ1-2	.	.	CASSRGPGVNYGYTF	TGTGCCAGCAGCCGAGGGCCAGGAGTTAACTATGGCTACACCTTC
15	TRBV5-6	TRBJ2-2	TRBD1	.	CASSLDRGRPGELFF	TGTGCCAGCAGCTTGGACAGGGGGCGGCCCGGGGAGCTGTTTTTT
15	TRBV19	TRBJ1-5	.	.	CASSQEGTRSTPQHF	TGTGCCAGTTCACAGGAGGGGACCCGATCGACCCCCCAGCATTTT
15	TRBV2	TRBJ2-3	.	once	CASSEAFGGPNTQYF	TGTGCCAGCAGTGAAGCGTTCGGGGGGCCAAATACGCAGTATTTT
13	TRBV19	TRBJ2-3	.	.	CASRRGKTDTQYF	TGTGCCAGTAGACGGGGGAAAACAGATACGCAGTATTTT
13	TRBV3-1/TRBV3-2	TRBJ1-1	TRBD1	.	CASSRTGNTEAFF	TGTGCCAGCAGCCGGACAGGGAACACTGAAGCTTTCTTT
15	TRBV3-1/TRBV3-2	TRBJ1-1	.	.	CASSLAGTPGPEAFF	TGTGCCAGCAGCCTAGCCGGGACTCCGGGCCCTGAAGCTTTCTTT
16	TRBV5-1	TRBJ1-3	.	.	CASSLGQGGIGNTIYF	TGCGCCAGCAGCTTGGGGCAGGGAGGAATAGGAAACACCATATATTTT
14	TRBV7-8	TRBJ2-2	TRBD2	.	CASSILAGAGELFF	TGTGCCAGCAGCATCCTAGCGGGAGCCGGGGAGCTGTTTTTT
12	TRBV5-5	TRBJ2-7	.	.	CASSLSYGEQYF	TGTGCCAGCAGCTTGTCTTACGGCGAGCAGTACTTC